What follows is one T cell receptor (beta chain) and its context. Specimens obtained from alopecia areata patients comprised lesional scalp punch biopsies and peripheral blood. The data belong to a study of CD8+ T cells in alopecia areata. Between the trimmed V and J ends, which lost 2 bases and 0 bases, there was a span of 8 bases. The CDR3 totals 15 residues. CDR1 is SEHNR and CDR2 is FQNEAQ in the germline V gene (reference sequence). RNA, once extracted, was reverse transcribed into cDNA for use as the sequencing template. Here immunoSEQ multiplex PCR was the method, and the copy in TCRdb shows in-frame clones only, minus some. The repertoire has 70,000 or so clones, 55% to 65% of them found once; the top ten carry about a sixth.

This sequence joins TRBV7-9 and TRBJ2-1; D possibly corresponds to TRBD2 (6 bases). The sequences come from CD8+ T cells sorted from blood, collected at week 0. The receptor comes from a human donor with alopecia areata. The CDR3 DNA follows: TGTGCCAGCAGCTTAATCGGGAGCTCCTACAATGAGCAGTTCTTC. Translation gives CASSLIGSSYNEQFF.